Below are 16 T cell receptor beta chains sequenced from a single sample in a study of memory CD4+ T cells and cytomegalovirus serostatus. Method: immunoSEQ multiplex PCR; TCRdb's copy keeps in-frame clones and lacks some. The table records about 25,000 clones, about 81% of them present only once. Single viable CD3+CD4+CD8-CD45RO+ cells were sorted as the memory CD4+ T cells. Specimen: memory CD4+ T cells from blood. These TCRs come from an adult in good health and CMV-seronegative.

The CDR3 reads CAWSAAGTETYEQYF. The CDR3 DNA follows: TGTGCCTGGAGCGCTGCCGGGACAGAGACCTACGAGCAGTACTTC. The gene calls are TRBV30 and TRBJ2-7, with TRBD1 matching over 7 bases. Germline trimming cut 3 bases from V and 2 bases from J; bases unmatched to any gene: 10. The germline gives CDR1 GTSNPN, CDR2 SVGIG (reference sequence). CDR3 length equals 15 residues.

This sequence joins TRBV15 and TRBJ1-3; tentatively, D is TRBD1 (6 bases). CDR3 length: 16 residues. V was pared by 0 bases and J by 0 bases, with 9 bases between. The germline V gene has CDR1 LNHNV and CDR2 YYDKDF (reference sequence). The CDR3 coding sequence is TGTGCCACCAGCAGAGATCGGGGGGCCTCTGGAAACACCATATATTTT. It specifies CATSRDRGASGNTIYF.

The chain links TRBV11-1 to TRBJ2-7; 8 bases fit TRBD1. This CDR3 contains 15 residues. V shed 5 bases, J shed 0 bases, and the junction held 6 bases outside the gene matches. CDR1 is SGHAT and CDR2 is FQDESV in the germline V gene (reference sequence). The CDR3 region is CASSPDRVSSYEQYF. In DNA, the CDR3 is TGTGCCAGCAGCCCGGACAGGGTTAGCTCCTACGAGCAGTACTTC.

CDR3 DNA: TGTGCCAGCAGCGTATTACATGACAGGGAAGGGTATAGCAATCAGCCCCAGCATTTT. It specifies CASSVLHDREGYSNQPQHF. This chain uses TRBV9 with TRBJ1-5, with 7 positions matching TRBD1. The CDR3 runs 19 residues. V lost 1 base and J lost 0; bases outside the gene matches: 13. CDR1 and CDR2 from the germline V gene are SGDLS and YYNGEE.

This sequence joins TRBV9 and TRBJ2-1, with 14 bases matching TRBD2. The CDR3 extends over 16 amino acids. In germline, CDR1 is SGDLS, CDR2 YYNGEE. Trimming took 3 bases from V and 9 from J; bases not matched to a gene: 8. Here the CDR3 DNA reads TGTGCCAGCAGCGCGACGACTAGCGGGGGGGCAGGTGAGCAGTTCTTC. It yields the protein CASSATTSGGAGEQFF.

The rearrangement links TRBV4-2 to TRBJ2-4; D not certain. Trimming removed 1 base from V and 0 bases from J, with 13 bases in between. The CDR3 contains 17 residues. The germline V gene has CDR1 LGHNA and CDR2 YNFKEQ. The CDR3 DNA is TGTGCCAGCAGCCAAGGCTTGTTTGAGGTAGCCAAAAACATTCAGTACTTC. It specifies CASSQGLFEVAKNIQYF.

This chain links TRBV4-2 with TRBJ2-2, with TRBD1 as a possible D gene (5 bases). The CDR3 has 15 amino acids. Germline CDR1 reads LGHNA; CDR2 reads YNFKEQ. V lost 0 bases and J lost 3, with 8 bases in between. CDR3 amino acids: CASSQDLTDTGELFF. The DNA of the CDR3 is TGTGCCAGCAGCCAAGATCTGACAGACACCGGGGAGCTGTTTTTT.

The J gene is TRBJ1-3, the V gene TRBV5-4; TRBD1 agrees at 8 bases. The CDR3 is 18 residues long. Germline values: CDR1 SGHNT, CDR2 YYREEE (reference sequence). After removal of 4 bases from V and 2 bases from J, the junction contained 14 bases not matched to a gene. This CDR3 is CASSRQGLRPSTGNTIYF. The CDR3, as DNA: TGTGCCAGCAGCCGACAGGGGCTCCGACCAAGTACTGGAAACACCATATATTTT.

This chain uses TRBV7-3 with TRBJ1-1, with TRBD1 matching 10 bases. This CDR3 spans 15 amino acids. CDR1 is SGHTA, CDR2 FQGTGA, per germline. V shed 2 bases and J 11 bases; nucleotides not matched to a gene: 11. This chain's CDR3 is CASSLETGGGNTAFF. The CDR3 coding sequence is TGTGCCAGCAGCTTAGAGACAGGGGGCGGTAACACGGCTTTCTTT.

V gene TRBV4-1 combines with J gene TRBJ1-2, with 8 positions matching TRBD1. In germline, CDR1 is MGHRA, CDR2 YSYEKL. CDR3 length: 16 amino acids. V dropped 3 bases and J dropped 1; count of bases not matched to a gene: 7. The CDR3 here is CASSQLRDRNNYGYTF. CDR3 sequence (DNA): TGCGCCAGCAGCCAGCTACGGGACAGGAATAACTATGGCTACACCTTC.

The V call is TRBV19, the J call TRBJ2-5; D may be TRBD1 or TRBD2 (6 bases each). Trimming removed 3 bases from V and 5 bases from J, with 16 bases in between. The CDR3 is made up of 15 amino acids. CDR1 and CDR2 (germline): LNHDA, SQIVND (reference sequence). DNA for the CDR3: TGTGCCAGTAGTATTGAGGGGGGCCGTAGTGAGACCCAGTACTTC. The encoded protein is CASSIEGGRSETQYF.

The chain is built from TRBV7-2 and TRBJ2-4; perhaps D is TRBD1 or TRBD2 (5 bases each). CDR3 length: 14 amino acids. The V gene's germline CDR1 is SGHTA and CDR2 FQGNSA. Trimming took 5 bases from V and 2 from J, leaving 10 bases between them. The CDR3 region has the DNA TGTGCCAGCAGCCCACCGGGACCCAAAAACATTCAGTACTTC. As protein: CASSPPGPKNIQYF.

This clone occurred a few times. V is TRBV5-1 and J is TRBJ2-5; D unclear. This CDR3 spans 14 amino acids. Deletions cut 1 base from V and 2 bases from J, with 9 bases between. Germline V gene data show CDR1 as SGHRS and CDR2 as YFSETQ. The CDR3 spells CASSLIPVQETQYF. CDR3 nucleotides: TGCGCCAGCAGCTTGATTCCCGTACAAGAGACCCAGTACTTC.

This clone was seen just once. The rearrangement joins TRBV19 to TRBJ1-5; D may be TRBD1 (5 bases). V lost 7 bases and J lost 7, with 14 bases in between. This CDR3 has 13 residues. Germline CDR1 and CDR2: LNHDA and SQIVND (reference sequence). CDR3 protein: CASTGTLRQPQHF. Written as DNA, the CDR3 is TGTGCCAGTACGGGGACTTTGAGACAGCCCCAGCATTTT. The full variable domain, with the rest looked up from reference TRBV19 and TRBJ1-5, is DGGITQSPKYLFRKEGQNVTLSCEQNLNHDAMYWYRQDPGQGLRLIYYSQIVNDFQKGDIAEGYSVSREKKESFPLTVTSAQKNPTAFYLCASTGTLRQPQHFGDGTRLSIL.

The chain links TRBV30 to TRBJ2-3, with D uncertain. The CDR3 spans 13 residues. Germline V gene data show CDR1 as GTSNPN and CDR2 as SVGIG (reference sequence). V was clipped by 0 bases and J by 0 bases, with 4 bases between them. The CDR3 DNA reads TGTGCCTGGAGTGTTCGGAGCACAGATACGCAGTATTTT. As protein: CAWSVRSTDTQYF.

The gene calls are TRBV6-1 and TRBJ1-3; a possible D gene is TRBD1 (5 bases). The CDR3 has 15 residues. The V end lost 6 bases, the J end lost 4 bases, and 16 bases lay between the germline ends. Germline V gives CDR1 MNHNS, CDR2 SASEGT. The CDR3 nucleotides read TGTGCCAGCAGGAACCAGGGCTTCAACGGAAACACCATATATTTT. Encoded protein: CASRNQGFNGNTIYF.